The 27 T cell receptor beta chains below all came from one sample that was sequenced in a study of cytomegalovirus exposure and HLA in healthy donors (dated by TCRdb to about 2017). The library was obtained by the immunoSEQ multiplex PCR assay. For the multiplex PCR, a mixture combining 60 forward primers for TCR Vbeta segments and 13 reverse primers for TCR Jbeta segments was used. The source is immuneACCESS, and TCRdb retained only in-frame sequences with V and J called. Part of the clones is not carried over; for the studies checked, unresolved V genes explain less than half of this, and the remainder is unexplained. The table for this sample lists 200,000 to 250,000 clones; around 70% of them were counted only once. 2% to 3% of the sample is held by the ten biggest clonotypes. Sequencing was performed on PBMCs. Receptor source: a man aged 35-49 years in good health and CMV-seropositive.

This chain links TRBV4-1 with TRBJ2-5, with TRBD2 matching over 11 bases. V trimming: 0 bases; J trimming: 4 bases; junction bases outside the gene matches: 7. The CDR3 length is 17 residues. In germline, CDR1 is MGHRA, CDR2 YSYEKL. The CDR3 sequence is CASSQEDSGGARETQYF. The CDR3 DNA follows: TGCGCCAGCAGCCAAGAAGATAGCGGGGGGGCTAGAGAGACCCAGTACTTC.

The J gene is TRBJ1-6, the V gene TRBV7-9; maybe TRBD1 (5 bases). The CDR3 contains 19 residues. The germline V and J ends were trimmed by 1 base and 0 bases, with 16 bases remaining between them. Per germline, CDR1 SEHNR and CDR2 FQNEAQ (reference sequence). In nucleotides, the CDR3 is TGTGCCAGCAGCTTAGAGAGACCGGGGGTGAGCTCCTATAATTCACCCCTCCACTTT. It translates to CASSLERPGVSSYNSPLHF.

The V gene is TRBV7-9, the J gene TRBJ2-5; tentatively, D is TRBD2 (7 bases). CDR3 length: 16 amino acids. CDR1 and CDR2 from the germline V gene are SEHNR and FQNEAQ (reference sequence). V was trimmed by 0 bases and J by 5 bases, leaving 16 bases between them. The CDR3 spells CASSLAPGGGLETQYF. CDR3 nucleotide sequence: TGTGCCAGCAGCTTAGCACCGGGGGGCGGTTTGGAGACCCAGTACTTC. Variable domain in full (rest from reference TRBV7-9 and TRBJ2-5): DTGVSQNPRHKITKRGQNVTFRCDPISEHNRLYWYRQTLGQGPEFLTYFQNEAQLEKSRLLSDRFSAERPKGSFSTLEIQRTEQGDSAMYLCASSLAPGGGLETQYFGPGTRLLVL.

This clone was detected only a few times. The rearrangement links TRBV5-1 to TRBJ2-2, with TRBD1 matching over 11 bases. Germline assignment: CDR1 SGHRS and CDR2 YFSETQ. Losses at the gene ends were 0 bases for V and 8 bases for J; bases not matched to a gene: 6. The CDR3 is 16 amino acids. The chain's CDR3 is CASSLEGQGATGELFF. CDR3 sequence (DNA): TGCGCCAGCAGCTTGGAAGGACAGGGGGCAACAGGGGAGCTGTTTTTT.

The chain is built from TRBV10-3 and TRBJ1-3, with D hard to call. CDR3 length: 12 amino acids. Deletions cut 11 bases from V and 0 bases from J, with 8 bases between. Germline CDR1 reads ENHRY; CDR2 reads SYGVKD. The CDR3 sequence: CALRSSGNTIYF. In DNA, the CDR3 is TGTGCCTTACGGTCCTCTGGAAACACCATATATTTT.

CDR3 DNA sequence: TGTGCCAGCAGCTTAGGTCAGGGGGTTTACGAGCAGTACTTC. This sequence encodes CASSLGQGVYEQYF. This chain uses TRBV7-2 with TRBJ2-7; TRBD1 agrees at 7 bases. The CDR3 spans 14 residues. V shed 1 base and J 4 bases; nucleotides not matched to a gene: 4. CDR1 and CDR2 (germline): SGHTA, FQGNSA.

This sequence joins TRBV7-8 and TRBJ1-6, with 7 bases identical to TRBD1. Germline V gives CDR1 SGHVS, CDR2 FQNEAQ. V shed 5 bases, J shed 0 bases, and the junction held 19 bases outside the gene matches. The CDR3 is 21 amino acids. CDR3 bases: TGTGCCAGCAGCCCGTTCAGGGGGGATATCACCTGGGTCTCCTATAATTCACCCCTCCACTTT. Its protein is CASSPFRGDITWVSYNSPLHF.

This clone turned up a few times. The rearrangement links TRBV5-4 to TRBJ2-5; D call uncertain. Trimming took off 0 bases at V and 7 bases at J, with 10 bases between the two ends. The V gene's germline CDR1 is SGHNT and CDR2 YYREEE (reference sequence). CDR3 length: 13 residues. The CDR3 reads CASSLDRDPTQYF. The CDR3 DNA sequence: TGTGCCAGCAGCTTGGACAGAGATCCGACCCAGTACTTC.

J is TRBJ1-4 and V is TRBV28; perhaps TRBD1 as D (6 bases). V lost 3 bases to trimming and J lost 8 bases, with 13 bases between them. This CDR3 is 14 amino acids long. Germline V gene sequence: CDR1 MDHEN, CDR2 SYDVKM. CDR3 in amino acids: CASSFWGGEEKLFF. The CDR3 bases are TGTGCCAGCAGTTTTTGGGGGGGCGAGGAAAAACTGTTTTTT.

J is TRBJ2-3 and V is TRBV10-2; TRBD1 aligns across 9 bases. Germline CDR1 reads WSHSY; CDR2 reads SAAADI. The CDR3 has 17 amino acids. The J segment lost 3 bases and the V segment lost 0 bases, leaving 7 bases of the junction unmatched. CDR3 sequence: CASSESIGTGRTDTQYF. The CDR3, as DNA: TGCGCCAGCAGTGAGTCGATCGGGACAGGGAGGACAGATACGCAGTATTTT.

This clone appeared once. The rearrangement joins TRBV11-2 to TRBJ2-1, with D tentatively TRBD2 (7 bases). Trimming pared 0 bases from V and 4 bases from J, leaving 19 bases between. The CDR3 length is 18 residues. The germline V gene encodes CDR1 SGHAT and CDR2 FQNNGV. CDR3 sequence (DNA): TGTGCCAGCAGCTTAGAGGGGGGGCAGGGTTGGGGATACAATGAGCAGTTCTTC. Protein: CASSLEGGQGWGYNEQFF. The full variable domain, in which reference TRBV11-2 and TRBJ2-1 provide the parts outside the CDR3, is EAGVAQSPRYKIIEKRQSVAFWCNPISGHATLYWYQQILGQGPKLLIQFQNNGVVDDSQLPKDRFSAERLKGVDSTLKIQPAKLEDSAVYLCASSLEGGQGWGYNEQFFGPGTRLTVL.

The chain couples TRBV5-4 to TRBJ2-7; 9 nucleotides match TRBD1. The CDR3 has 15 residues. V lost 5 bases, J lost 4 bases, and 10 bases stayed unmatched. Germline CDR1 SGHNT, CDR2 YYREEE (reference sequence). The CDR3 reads CASSNPGTGQYEQYF. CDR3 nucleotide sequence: TGTGCCAGCAGTAATCCCGGGACAGGGCAGTACGAGCAGTACTTC. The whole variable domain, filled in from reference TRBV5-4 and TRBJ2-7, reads ETGVTQSPTHLIKTRGQQVTLRCSSQSGHNTVSWYQQALGQGPQFIFQYYREEENGRGNFPPRFSGLQFPNYSSELNVNALELDDSALYLCASSNPGTGQYEQYFGPGTRLTVT.

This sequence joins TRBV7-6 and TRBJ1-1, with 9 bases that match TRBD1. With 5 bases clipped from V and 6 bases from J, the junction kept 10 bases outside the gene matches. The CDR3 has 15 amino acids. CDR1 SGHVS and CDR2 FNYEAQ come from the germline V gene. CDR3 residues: CASSPAKDRGSEAFF. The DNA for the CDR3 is TGTGCCAGCAGCCCCGCCAAGGACAGGGGCTCTGAAGCTTTCTTT.

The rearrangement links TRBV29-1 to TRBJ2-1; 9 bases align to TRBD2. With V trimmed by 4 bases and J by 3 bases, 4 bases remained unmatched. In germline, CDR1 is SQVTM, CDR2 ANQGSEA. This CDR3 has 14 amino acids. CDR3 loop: CSVGAGGYYNEQFF. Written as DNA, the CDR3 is TGCAGCGTTGGGGCGGGGGGGTACTACAATGAGCAGTTCTTC.

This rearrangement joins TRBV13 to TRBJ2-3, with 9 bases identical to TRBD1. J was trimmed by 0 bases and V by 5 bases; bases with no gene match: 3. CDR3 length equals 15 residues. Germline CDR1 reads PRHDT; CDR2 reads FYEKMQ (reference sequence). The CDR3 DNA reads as TGTGCCAGCAGCGCGGGACAGGGTAGCACAGATACGCAGTATTTT. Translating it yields CASSAGQGSTDTQYF.

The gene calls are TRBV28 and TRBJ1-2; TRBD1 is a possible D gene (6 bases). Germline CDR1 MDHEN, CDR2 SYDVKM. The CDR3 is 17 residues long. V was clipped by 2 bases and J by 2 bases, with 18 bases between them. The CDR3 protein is CASSLGWRGAGNYGYTF. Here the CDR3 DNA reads TGTGCCAGCAGTTTAGGATGGCGGGGGGCCGGGAACTATGGCTACACCTTC.

The CDR3 sequence is CAISPGEKLFF. CDR3 DNA: TGTGCCATCAGTCCAGGTGAAAAACTGTTTTTT. The V gene is TRBV10-3, the J gene TRBJ1-4; D call uncertain. Per the germline V gene, CDR1 is ENHRY and CDR2 is SYGVKD. The CDR3 contains 11 residues. Trimming removed 5 bases at V and 7 bases at J, with 5 bases between.

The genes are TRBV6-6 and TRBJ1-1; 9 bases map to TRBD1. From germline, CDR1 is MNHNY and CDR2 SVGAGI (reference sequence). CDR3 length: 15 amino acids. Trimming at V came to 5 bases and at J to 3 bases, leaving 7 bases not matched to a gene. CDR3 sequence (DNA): TGTGCCAGCAGTGCGGGACAGGGATTTTACACTGAAGCTTTCTTT. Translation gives CASSAGQGFYTEAFF.

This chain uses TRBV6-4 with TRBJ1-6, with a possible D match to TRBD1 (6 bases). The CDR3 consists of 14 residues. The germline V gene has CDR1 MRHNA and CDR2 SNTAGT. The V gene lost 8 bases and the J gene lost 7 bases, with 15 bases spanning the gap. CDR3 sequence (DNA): TGTGCCAGCCGGGAGGACAGCCCGAATTCACCCCTCCACTTT. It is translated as CASREDSPNSPLHF.

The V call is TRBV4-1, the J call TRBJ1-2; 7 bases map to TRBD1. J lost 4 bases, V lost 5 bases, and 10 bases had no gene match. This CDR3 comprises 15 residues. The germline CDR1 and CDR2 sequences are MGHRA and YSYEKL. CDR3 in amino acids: CASSGYRDSFYGYTF. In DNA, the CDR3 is TGCGCCAGCAGCGGCTACCGGGACAGCTTCTATGGCTACACCTTC.

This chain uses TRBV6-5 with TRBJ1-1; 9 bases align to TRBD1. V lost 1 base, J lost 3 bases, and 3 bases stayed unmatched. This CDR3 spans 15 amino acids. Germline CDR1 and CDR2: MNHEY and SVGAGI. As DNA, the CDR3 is TGTGCCAGCAGTTACTTTACAGGGGGCCACACTGAAGCTTTCTTT. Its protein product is CASSYFTGGHTEAFF.

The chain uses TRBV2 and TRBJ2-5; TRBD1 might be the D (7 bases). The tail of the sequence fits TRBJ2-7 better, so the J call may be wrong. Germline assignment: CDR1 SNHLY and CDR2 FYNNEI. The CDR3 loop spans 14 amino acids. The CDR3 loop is CASSTPGGLREQYF. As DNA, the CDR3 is TGTGCCAGCAGTACGCCAGGGGGGCTACGCGAGCAGTACTTC.

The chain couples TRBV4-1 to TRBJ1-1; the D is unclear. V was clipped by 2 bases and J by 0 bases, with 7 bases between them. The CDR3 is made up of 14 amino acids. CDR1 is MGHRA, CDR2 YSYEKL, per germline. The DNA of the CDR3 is TGCGCCAGCAGCCAATGGCCCTTGAACACTGAAGCTTTCTTT. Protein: CASSQWPLNTEAFF.

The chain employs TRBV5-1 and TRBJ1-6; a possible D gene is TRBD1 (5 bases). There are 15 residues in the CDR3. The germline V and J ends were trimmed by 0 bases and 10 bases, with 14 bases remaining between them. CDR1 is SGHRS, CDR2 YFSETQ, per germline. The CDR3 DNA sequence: TGCGCCAGCAGCTTGGAAGGGGCCGCGGGATCACCCCTCCACTTT. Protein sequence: CASSLEGAAGSPLHF.

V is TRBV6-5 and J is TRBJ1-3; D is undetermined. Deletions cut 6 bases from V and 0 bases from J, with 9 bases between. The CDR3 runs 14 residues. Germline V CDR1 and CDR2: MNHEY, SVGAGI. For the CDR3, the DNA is TGTGCCAGCAGATTAGCGAGCTCTGGAAACACCATATATTTT. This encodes CASRLASSGNTIYF.

The CDR3 spells CASSPGLDYEQYF. CDR3 in DNA: TGTGCCAGCAGCCCCGGACTCGACTACGAGCAGTACTTC. The V call is TRBV28, the J call TRBJ2-7, with D possibly TRBD2 on 5 matching bases. CDR1 and CDR2 from the germline V gene are MDHEN and SYDVKM. V was shortened by 6 bases and J by 3 bases, with 12 bases between the two germline ends. The CDR3 is made up of 13 amino acids.

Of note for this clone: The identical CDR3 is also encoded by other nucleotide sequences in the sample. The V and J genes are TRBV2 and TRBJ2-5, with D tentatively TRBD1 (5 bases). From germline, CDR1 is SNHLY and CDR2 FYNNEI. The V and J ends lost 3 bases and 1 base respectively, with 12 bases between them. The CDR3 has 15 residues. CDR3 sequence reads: CASSEVRQFQETQYF. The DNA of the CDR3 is TGTGCCAGCAGTGAGGTTAGACAGTTCCAAGAGACCCAGTACTTC. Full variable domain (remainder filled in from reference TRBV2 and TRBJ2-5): EPEVTQTPSHQVTQMGQEVILRCVPISNHLYFYWYRQILGQKVEFLVSFYNNEISEKSEIFDDQFSVERPDGSNFTLKIRSTKLEDSAMYFCASSEVRQFQETQYFGPGTRLLVL.